The entry that follows covers one T cell receptor (beta chain) sequence. As yet, its antigen is unknown. These data are taken from a study of identical twins. Whole-study results and caveats: Cross-sectional statistics, not tracking of the same donors, supported the conclusions.

A universal primer site was added by template switching, and unique molecular identifiers were carried by the cDNA. MiXCR, applied by TCRdb to the 5' RACE reads, yields one record per CDR3 protein. The data hold roughly 480,000 distinct CDR3 sequences, with approximately 24% observed a single time. The V and J ends lost 5 bases and 7 bases respectively, with 8 bases between them. Germline CDR1 DFQATT, CDR2 SNEGSKA (reference sequence). The CDR3 spans 10 residues. These data also formed part of another study, on T cells expressing NK-cell markers. That source notes: One of eight sequenced donors was HCMV-seronegative; the other seven were seropositive. An anti-gamma-delta TCR antibody confined sorting to alpha-beta TCR T cells across several of the experiments.

Sequencing used CD4+ T cells sorted from blood. J is TRBJ2-5 and V is TRBV20-1, with D unresolved. This sequence was found in a woman under 30 in good health. The CDR3 DNA is TGCAGTGCTCAGATGGTGACCCAGTACTTC. The encoded protein is CSAQMVTQYF.